The rows below give T cell receptor beta chains drawn from one sample of a study of patients and donors after allogeneic stem cell transplantation. Each CDR3 protein gets one entry after TCRdb re-called the RT-PCR reads with MiXCR. The sample yields 400,000 to 450,000 distinct CDR3 sequences, approximately 16% seen once. Source material: blood, either unsorted or a sorted T cell fraction (not recorded which). Receptors were obtained from a human donor who was either an allogeneic HSCT recipient or a stem cell or donor lymphocyte infusion donor (not recorded which). It is not recorded whose cells these are; they may come from a transplant donor. Each CDR3 is given with its conserved first and last residue. The D gene is left open where the match is weak. Not every row has a clone size; where given, it reads once, few, many or a size class.

J gene,clone size,CDR3 length,D gene,V gene,CDR3 DNA,CDR3 protein
TRBJ2-1,few,16,TRBD2,TRBV18,TGTGCCAGCTCACCTTTGCGACTAGCCACCTACAATGAGCAGTTCTTC,CASSPLRLATYNEQFF
TRBJ2-2,NA,16,TRBD2,TRBV27,TGTGCCAGCACGGGACTAGCGGGAGTTTGGACCGGGGAGCTGTTTTTT,CASTGLAGVWTGELFF
TRBJ2-7,NA,18,TRBD1,TRBV4-1,TGCGCCAGCAGCCAATTTATCGCTAGGACAGGTTTATCCTACGAGCAGTACTTC,CASSQFIARTGLSYEQYF
TRBJ2-5,few,15,NA,TRBV15,TGTGCCACCAGCAGAGATCTCGCAGCGGGAGAGACCCAGTACTTC,CATSRDLAAGETQYF
TRBJ2-7,few,15,TRBD2,TRBV6-1,TGTGCCAGCAGTCCTCGGACTAGCTGGGGCTACGAGCAGTACTTC,CASSPRTSWGYEQYF
TRBJ1-1,few,16,NA,TRBV5-1,TGCGCCAGCAGCCTGAGTGGGGACGGGCGGAACACTGAAGCTTTCTTT,CASSLSGDGRNTEAFF
TRBJ2-2,few,16,NA,TRBV2,TGTGCCAGCAGTGGGTCGTCGACAGCCTTCACCGGGGAGCTGTTTTTT,CASSGSSTAFTGELFF
TRBJ2-3,many,13,TRBD2,TRBV20-1,TGCATTTTAACTAGCGGGGGAACAGATACGCAGTATTTT,CILTSGGTDTQYF
TRBJ2-3,few,15,TRBD2,TRBV9,TGTGCCAGCACCCCTCTAGCGGGGTTCACAGATACGCAGTATTTT,CASTPLAGFTDTQYF
TRBJ2-2,NA,16,TRBD2,TRBV24-1,TGTGCCACCAGTGATAGTAGCGGGAGATGGGCCGGGGAGCTGTTTTTT,CATSDSSGRWAGELFF
TRBJ1-1,few,18,NA,TRBV4-2,TGTGCCAGCAGCCAAGACGACATGGGGAGTGGGCCGAACACTGAAGCTTTCTTT,CASSQDDMGSGPNTEAFF
TRBJ1-4,few,15,NA,TRBV2,TGTGCCAGCAGCCCCCTCTCAGCAACTAATGAAAAACTGTTTTTT,CASSPLSATNEKLFF
TRBJ1-3,many,14,TRBD1,TRBV29-1,TGCAGCGTTGTAATAGGGGGCGGCGGAAACACCATATATTTT,CSVVIGGGGNTIYF
TRBJ2-4,once,10,NA,TRBV20-1,TGCAGTGCCGGGTACCGCATTCAGTACTTC,CSAGYRIQYF
TRBJ2-5,NA,13,NA,TRBV2,TGTGCCAGCAAGGGGTTAGCGACGGAGACCCAGTACTTC,CASKGLATETQYF
TRBJ2-7,few,15,NA,TRBV9,TGTGCCAGCAGCGTAGGGCAGAGTCCCGAGGACGAGCAGTACTTC,CASSVGQSPEDEQYF
TRBJ1-5,NA,16,NA,TRBV19,TGTGCCAGTAGTATTTCAGGGCTCAATCGAGGCCAGCCCCAGCATTTT,CASSISGLNRGQPQHF